This entry lists 5 T cell receptor beta chains sequenced from one sample in a study of cytomegalovirus exposure and HLA in healthy donors. 60 Vbeta and 13 Jbeta primers were used in PCR. Clones were sequenced by immunoSEQ multiplex PCR, and TCRdb holds only the in-frame ones, with some missing. The data show 100,000 or so clones, over 70% seen once. The sample comprised PBMCs. These receptors came from a woman between 35 and 50 years old in good health and CMV-seropositive.

The rearrangement joins TRBV10-3 to TRBJ2-5, with TRBD2 matching over 8 bases. The CDR3 sequence is 15 residues long. Trimming took 4 bases from V and 5 from J; bases not matched to a gene: 9. Germline CDR1 ENHRY, CDR2 SYGVKD. Here the CDR3 reads CAISGGPRGGETQYF. The CDR3, as DNA: TGTGCCATCAGTGGGGGCCCCCGCGGGGGGGAGACCCAGTACTTC.

The chain uses TRBV27 and TRBJ2-5; D is unclear. This CDR3 is built from 11 residues. Trimming cost V 5 bases and J 1 base, with 2 bases left between them. Germline values: CDR1 MNHEY, CDR2 SMNVEV (reference sequence). The CDR3 region is CASSLQETQYF. Here the CDR3 DNA reads TGTGCCAGCAGTCTCCAAGAGACCCAGTACTTC.

This clone has a handful of counts. The rearrangement joins TRBV20-1 to TRBJ1-2; perhaps TRBD1 as D (6 bases). The CDR3 consists of 11 residues. In germline, CDR1 is DFQATT, CDR2 SNEGSKA (reference sequence). V lost 2 bases and J lost 5, with 6 bases in between. The CDR3 nucleotides are TGCAGTGCTAGAACAGGGTATGGCTACACCTTC. Protein product: CSARTGYGYTF.

This clone came up once. This sequence joins TRBV6-1 and TRBJ2-7, with TRBD1 matching 8 bases. The CDR3 is made up of 14 amino acids. Per germline, CDR1 MNHNS and CDR2 SASEGT. Trimming took 5 bases from V and 4 from J; bases not matched to a gene: 7. CDR3 region: CASSFHRGAYEQYF. CDR3 bases: TGTGCCAGCAGTTTTCACAGGGGGGCTTACGAGCAGTACTTC.

The chain employs TRBV18 and TRBJ1-2; 8 nucleotides align to TRBD1. This CDR3 comprises 14 residues. V lost 2 bases, J lost 6 bases, and 5 bases stayed unmatched. Germline loops: CDR1 KGHSH, CDR2 LQKENI. The CDR3 DNA reads as TGTGCCAGCTCACCAGGGACAGGAACGAATGGCTACACCTTC. Encoded protein: CASSPGTGTNGYTF.